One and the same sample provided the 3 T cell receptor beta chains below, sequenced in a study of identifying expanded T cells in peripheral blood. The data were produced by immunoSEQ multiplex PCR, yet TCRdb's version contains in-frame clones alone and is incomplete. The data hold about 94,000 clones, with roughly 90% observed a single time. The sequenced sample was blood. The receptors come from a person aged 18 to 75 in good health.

The CDR3 spells CASSQGVGQVNSPLHF. The CDR3 DNA reads TGTGCCAGCAGCCAAGGGGTAGGACAGGTGAATTCACCCCTCCACTTT. The J gene is TRBJ1-6, the V gene TRBV14, with TRBD1 matching over 7 bases. J lost 7 bases, V lost 1 base, and 7 bases had no gene match. This CDR3 comprises 16 residues. Germline V lookup: CDR1 SGHDN, CDR2 FVKESK.

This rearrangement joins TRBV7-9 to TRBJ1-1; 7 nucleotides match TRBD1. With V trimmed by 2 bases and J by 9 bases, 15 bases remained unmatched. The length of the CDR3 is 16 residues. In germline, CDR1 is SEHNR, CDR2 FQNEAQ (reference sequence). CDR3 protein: CASSLYFGTGVEKAFF. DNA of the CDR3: TGTGCCAGCAGCTTATATTTTGGAACAGGGGTGGAGAAAGCTTTCTTT.

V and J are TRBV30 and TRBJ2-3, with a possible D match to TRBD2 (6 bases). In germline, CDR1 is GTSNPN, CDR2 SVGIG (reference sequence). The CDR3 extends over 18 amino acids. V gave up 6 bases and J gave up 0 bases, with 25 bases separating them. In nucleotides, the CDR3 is TGTGCCTGTTTTTCCCGCGGGGTGTCAGACTCTAGCACAGATACGCAGTATTTT. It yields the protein CACFSRGVSDSSTDTQYF.